The 25 T cell receptor beta chains presented below share a single source sample, sequenced in a study of blood T cells in healthy people across ages. Then a second PCR, running roughly 7 to 11 cycles, was carried out with a sample-barcoded 5' primer and a J-beta primer mix. Via MiXCR, TCRdb re-called the 5' RACE reads, giving one row per CDR3 protein. The table records about 970,000 distinct CDR3 sequences, roughly 47% of them present only once. What was sequenced was blood. Receptors were obtained from a woman aged 60-75 years in good health.

V gene TRBV5-1 combines with J gene TRBJ2-1; 8 bases line up with TRBD2. Germline trimming cut 0 bases from V and 0 bases from J; bases unmatched to any gene: 5. CDR1 and CDR2 (germline): SGHRS, YFSETQ. The CDR3 has 17 amino acids. CDR3 DNA: TGCGCCAGCAGCTTGGCGGTAGCGGGGTCCTCCTACAATGAGCAGTTCTTC. It specifies CASSLAVAGSSYNEQFF.

This chain uses TRBV7-6 with TRBJ1-1; D uncertain. The V gene's germline CDR1 is SGHVS and CDR2 FNYEAQ. This CDR3 contains 14 residues. Trimming removed 5 bases at V and 6 bases at J, with 16 bases between. The CDR3 region is CASSLLDPFAEAFF. The CDR3 DNA reads as TGTGCCAGCAGCCTCCTGGACCCCTTCGCTGAAGCTTTCTTT.

This clonotype was detected only a few times. The CDR3 sequence is CASGTSGTTLQETQYF. The CDR3 nucleotides read TGTGCCAGCGGTACTTCCGGGACCACATTACAGGAGACCCAGTACTTC. The V and J genes are TRBV28 and TRBJ2-7; either TRBD1 or TRBD2 may supply D (5 bases each). The DNA end lines up better with TRBJ2-5; the J call may be wrong. Germline V gene data show CDR1 as MDHEN and CDR2 as SYDVKM. This CDR3 spans 16 amino acids.

This clonotype was seen only a few times. The chain joins TRBV5-1 to TRBJ2-5; D call uncertain. From germline, CDR1 is SGHRS and CDR2 YFSETQ. The CDR3 has 12 residues. V lost 3 bases and J lost 3, with 6 bases in between. CDR3 protein: CASSSDKETQYF. The CDR3 DNA follows: TGCGCCAGCAGCTCTGATAAAGAGACCCAGTACTTC.

The sample holds one count of this clonotype. The gene calls are TRBV28 and TRBJ1-2, with 10 bases matching TRBD1. With V trimmed by 6 bases and J by 2 bases, 12 bases remained unmatched. The V gene's germline CDR1 is MDHEN and CDR2 SYDVKM. This CDR3 contains 17 residues. CDR3 DNA: TGTGCCAGCAGCCGGCCCCGACAGGGGGCACTAAACTATGGCTACACCTTC. This sequence encodes CASSRPRQGALNYGYTF.

For this clonotype: One junction end disagrees with the germline gene, perhaps due to a read error. CDR3 sequence (DNA): TGTGTCAGCAGCTCCCAGGGAGGGCACAATGAGCAGTTCTTC. Translation: CVSSSQGGHNEQFF. The rearrangement links TRBV7-3 to TRBJ2-1, with 7 bases that match TRBD2. The CDR3 has 14 residues. Germline assignment: CDR1 SGHTA and CDR2 FQGTGA.

The chain recombines TRBV20-1 with TRBJ2-1; 12 positions match TRBD2. The length of the CDR3 is 17 residues. V lost 0 bases, J lost 5 bases, and 8 bases stayed unmatched. Germline CDR1 is DFQATT and CDR2 is SNEGSKA (reference sequence). CDR3 in amino acids: CSARDSLAGGANNEQFF. The CDR3 DNA reads TGCAGTGCTAGAGATTCCCTAGCGGGAGGGGCAAACAATGAGCAGTTCTTC.

This chain connects TRBV7-6 to TRBJ2-1; D ambiguous. V dropped 0 bases and J dropped 3 bases, with 9 bases sitting between them. Germline V CDR1 and CDR2: SGHVS, FNYEAQ. CDR3 length: 15 amino acids. CDR3 sequence reads: CASSLAPGIYNEQFF. The CDR3 bases are TGTGCCAGCAGCTTAGCGCCAGGAATCTACAATGAGCAGTTCTTC.

The genes are TRBV20-1 and TRBJ2-3, with TRBD2 matching 8 bases. Losses at the gene ends were 7 bases for V and 4 bases for J; bases not matched to a gene: 10. The CDR3 totals 14 residues. The germline V gene has CDR1 DFQATT and CDR2 SNEGSKA (reference sequence). CDR3: CSVRSGRGADTQYF. The CDR3 DNA reads as TGCAGTGTCCGGTCAGGGCGGGGGGCAGATACGCAGTATTTT.

About this clonotype itself: This may arise from a read error, as a much more abundant clone is one base away. J is TRBJ2-5 and V is TRBV7-2, with TRBD2 as a possible D gene (6 bases). V was trimmed by 3 bases and J by 13 bases, leaving 15 bases between them. The CDR3 sequence is 12 residues long. CDR1 and CDR2 (germline): SGHTA, FQGNSA. This CDR3 is CASSFNFLASYF. In DNA, the CDR3 is TGTGCCAGCAGCTTCAACTTTCTAGCGTCGTACTTC.

The chain links TRBV18 to TRBJ1-6; 9 bases map to TRBD1. The CDR3 is made up of 17 amino acids. The ends lost 2 bases at V and 10 bases at J; junction bases unmatched: 12. Germline CDR1 KGHSH, CDR2 LQKENI. The CDR3, as DNA: TGTGCCAGCTCACCAGAAACCGGGACAGGGCAAGGATCACCCCTCCACTTT. It specifies CASSPETGTGQGSPLHF.

The chain employs TRBV15 and TRBJ2-7; no clear D gene. CDR3 length equals 13 residues. V lost 1 base, J lost 4 bases, and 8 bases lay in between. CDR1 LNHNV and CDR2 YYDKDF come from the germline V gene (reference sequence). CDR3 nucleotides: TGTGCCACCAGCAGAGGGGTTGGGTACGAGCAGTACTTC. This gives the protein CATSRGVGYEQYF.

The chain has TRBV11-2 and TRBJ2-4; 7 positions agree with TRBD2. Germline loops: CDR1 SGHAT, CDR2 FQNNGV. V gave up 2 bases and J gave up 3 bases; unmatched junction bases: 10. CDR3 length equals 17 residues. In DNA form, the CDR3 reads TGTGCCAGCAGCTTACCGGGTGGGAGGGCCGTCAAAAACATTCAGTACTTC. It specifies CASSLPGGRAVKNIQYF.

The genes are TRBV6-5 and TRBJ1-5, with 9 positions matching TRBD1. The CDR3 runs to 14 residues. Germline V gene data show CDR1 as MNHEY and CDR2 as SVGAGI. The V and J ends lost 6 bases and 1 base, in that order; junction bases with no gene match: 1. The CDR3 coding sequence is TGTGCCAGCAGGGGACAGGGAAGCAATCAGCCCCAGCATTTT. Its translation is CASRGQGSNQPQHF.

This clonotype came up a few times. The V gene is TRBV4-1, the J gene TRBJ1-4, with TRBD1 matching over 8 bases. V gave up 0 bases and J gave up 6 bases; unmatched junction bases: 3. The CDR3 loop spans 15 amino acids. In germline, CDR1 is MGHRA, CDR2 YSYEKL. The CDR3 DNA reads as TGCGCCAGCAGCCAAGAGACAGGGGCGGATGAAAAACTGTTTTTT. Protein sequence: CASSQETGADEKLFF.

This sequence joins TRBV20-1 and TRBJ1-2; perhaps TRBD1 as D (5 bases). V lost 0 bases and J 1 base, leaving 12 bases between the germline ends. The CDR3 extends over 15 amino acids. Germline-derived CDR1 and CDR2 are DFQATT and SNEGSKA (reference sequence). CDR3: CSAREKAGRNYGYTF. CDR3 in DNA: TGCAGTGCTAGAGAAAAGGCAGGGCGTAACTATGGCTACACCTTC.

This chain links TRBV27 with TRBJ2-7; D gene ambiguous. There are 13 residues in the CDR3. The V end was cut by 5 bases, the J end by 10 bases, with 18 bases between. CDR1 and CDR2 from the germline V gene are MNHEY and SMNVEV (reference sequence). CDR3 sequence reads: CASSTSESRGQYF. DNA of the CDR3: TGTGCCAGCAGTACCTCGGAATCCCGAGGCCAGTACTTC.

This clonotype was observed a handful of times. The chain uses TRBV11-2 and TRBJ2-5; 13 bases fit TRBD2. V lost 5 bases to trimming and J lost 4 bases; unmatched junction nucleotides: 7. Germline CDR1 is SGHAT and CDR2 is FQNNGV. This CDR3 has 16 residues. CDR3 residues: CASSLTSGRAVETQYF. CDR3 nucleotides: TGTGCCAGCAGCCTTACTAGCGGGAGGGCCGTAGAGACCCAGTACTTC. The full variable domain, completed using reference TRBV11-2 and TRBJ2-5, is EAGVAQSPRYKIIEKRQSVAFWCNPISGHATLYWYQQILGQGPKLLIQFQNNGVVDDSQLPKDRFSAERLKGVDSTLKIQPAKLEDSAVYLCASSLTSGRAVETQYFGPGTRLLVL.

This clonotype appeared once. The chain uses TRBV6-2 or TRBV6-3 and TRBJ2-3; D is perhaps TRBD1 (6 bases). The CDR3 is made up of 16 amino acids. Germline CDR1 is MNHEY and CDR2 is SVGEGT. Trimming removed 6 bases from V and 2 bases from J, with 18 bases in between. CDR3 DNA sequence: TGTGCCAGCAGACCCGACAGGCTGGGTATCACAGATACGCAGTATTTT. It is translated as CASRPDRLGITDTQYF.

The chain carries TRBV18 and TRBJ2-5; D unclear. The V gene lost 8 bases and the J gene lost 11 bases, with 15 bases spanning the gap. This CDR3 comprises 11 residues. CDR1 and CDR2 (germline): KGHSH, LQKENI. CDR3 nucleotides: TGTGCCAGCACCACCGGAGAGGAGCAGTACTTC. It translates to CASTTGEEQYF. The full variable domain, completed using reference TRBV18 and TRBJ2-5, is NAGVMQNPRHLVRRRGQEARLRCSPMKGHSHVYWYRQLPEEGLKFMVYLQKENIIDESGMPKERFSAEFPKEGPSILRIQQVVRGDSAAYFCASTTGEEQYFGPGTRLLVL.

The V and J genes are TRBV6-5 and TRBJ1-6; weak D call: TRBD1 (5 bases). V lost 3 bases and J 9 bases, leaving 9 bases between the germline ends. Germline CDR1 reads MNHEY; CDR2 reads SVGAGI. The CDR3 loop spans 13 amino acids. Here the CDR3 reads CASSYGGVSPLHF. The DNA of the CDR3 is TGTGCCAGCAGTTATGGGGGTGTTTCACCCCTCCACTTT.

This clonotype has a handful of counts. The chain carries TRBV20-1 and TRBJ2-3, with 11 bases aligning to TRBD2. Germline values: CDR1 DFQATT, CDR2 SNEGSKA (reference sequence). This CDR3 region has 15 residues. Germline trimming cut 6 bases from V and 2 bases from J; bases unmatched to any gene: 7. The CDR3 region has the DNA TGCAGTGCCCGTGGGACTAGCGGTCTCACAGATACGCAGTATTTT. The encoded protein is CSARGTSGLTDTQYF.

This clonotype was detected once. The chain links TRBV12-3 or TRBV12-4 to TRBJ2-4; TRBD1 matches 7 bases. The V gene end was trimmed by 6 bases and the J gene end by 8 bases; junction bases not matched to a gene: 7. CDR3 length: 13 residues. CDR3 in amino acids: CASSRDSGDIQYF. The CDR3 bases are TGTGCCAGCAGCCGGGACAGTGGGGACATTCAGTACTTC.

This clonotype has more than one count but fewer than ten. The rearrangement uses TRBV20-1 and TRBJ2-7, with TRBD2 matching over 9 bases. Germline V gives CDR1 DFQATT, CDR2 SNEGSKA (reference sequence). This CDR3 has 13 residues. V lost 6 bases and J lost 2; bases outside the gene matches: 5. This CDR3 is CSAPAGGAYEQYF. Here the CDR3 DNA reads TGCAGTGCCCCAGCGGGAGGTGCCTACGAGCAGTACTTC.

The rearrangement links TRBV10-3 to TRBJ2-7; D remains ambiguous. With 4 bases removed from V and 7 bases from J, the gap between germline ends came to 8 bases. The CDR3 totals 11 residues. CDR1 ENHRY and CDR2 SYGVKD come from the germline V gene. The DNA for the CDR3 is TGTGCCATCAGTGCGGTCGATGAGCAGTACTTC. Amino acids: CAISAVDEQYF.